These 10 T cell receptor beta chains were all obtained from the same sample, sequenced in a study of T cell responses to AZD1222 COVID-19 vaccine. The protocol was immunoSEQ multiplex PCR, while the TCRdb copy is restricted to in-frame clones and leaves out a portion. The sample contains around 59,000 clones, 89% of which appear only once. This specimen consisted of peripheral blood, obtained 28 days after the second AZD1222 dose. Receptor source: an adult who received the AZD1222 COVID-19 vaccine.

This clone was detected only once. The chain joins TRBV5-6 to TRBJ1-4, with TRBD1 as a possible D gene (6 bases). The CDR3 extends over 14 amino acids. Germline CDR1 SGHDT, CDR2 YYEEEE. V was pared by 1 base and J by 7 bases, with 11 bases between. The CDR3: CASSLRGLGEKLFF. DNA for the CDR3: TGTGCCAGCAGCTTGCGGGGGCTGGGTGAAAAACTGTTTTTT. The complete variable domain, with remaining parts taken from reference TRBV5-6 and TRBJ1-4, reads DAGVTQSPTHLIKTRGQQVTLRCSPKSGHDTVSWYQQALGQGPQFIFQYYEEEERQRGNFPDRFSGHQFPNYSSELNVNALLLGDSALYLCASSLRGLGEKLFFGSGTQLSVL.

This sequence joins TRBV24-1 and TRBJ2-7, with 9 bases lining up with TRBD1. Looked up from germline, CDR1 is KGHDR and CDR2 is SFDVKD. This CDR3 is 13 amino acids long. With V trimmed by 4 bases and J by 9 bases, 6 bases remained unmatched. The CDR3 DNA follows: TGTGCCACCAGTGACTGGACAGGGGAAAGGCAGTACTTC. Protein: CATSDWTGERQYF.

V usage is TRBV6-5 and J usage is TRBJ2-3, with TRBD2 identical over 10 bases. Germline V gene lookup returns CDR1 MNHEY and CDR2 SVGAGI. J lost 4 bases, V lost 5 bases, and 3 bases had no gene match. This CDR3 comprises 14 residues. The CDR3 region has the DNA TGTGCCAGCAGTCGAGCGGGAGGGCCAGATACGCAGTATTTT. This codes for CASSRAGGPDTQYF.

V and J are TRBV5-1 and TRBJ2-5, with 10 nucleotides matching TRBD1. V gave up 4 bases and J gave up 3 bases; unmatched junction bases: 6. Germline CDR1 and CDR2: SGHRS and YFSETQ. CDR3 length equals 15 residues. The CDR3 sequence is CASSIGTGAKETQYF. In DNA form, the CDR3 reads TGCGCCAGCAGCATAGGGACAGGGGCCAAAGAGACCCAGTACTTC.

The chain employs TRBV5-8 and TRBJ1-6, with TRBD1 matching over 8 bases. This CDR3 spans 14 amino acids. The V segment lost 0 bases and the J segment 8 bases; nucleotides outside the gene matches: 1. The germline CDR1 and CDR2 sequences are SGHTS and YDEGEE. CDR3 in amino acids: CASSLGQGHSPLHF. CDR3 bases: TGTGCCAGCAGCTTGGGACAGGGGCATTCACCCCTCCACTTT.

The chain carries TRBV3-1 (or the pseudogene TRBV3-2) and TRBJ2-5; D might be TRBD2 (7 bases). Germline CDR1 reads LGHDT; CDR2 reads YNNKEL (reference sequence). The V gene lost 2 bases and the J gene lost 6 bases, with 16 bases spanning the gap. The CDR3 is 15 amino acids. The CDR3 protein is CASSQRRGGVKTQYF. The CDR3 coding sequence is TGTGCCAGCAGCCAAAGGAGGGGGGGCGTAAAGACCCAGTACTTC.

This chain uses TRBV2 with TRBJ1-4; TRBD1 is a possible D gene (6 bases). Trimming took off 2 bases at V and 8 bases at J, with 18 bases between the two ends. Germline CDR1 and CDR2: SNHLY and FYNNEI. The CDR3 totals 16 residues. DNA of the CDR3: TGTGCCAGCAGTGAAAGTGGACAGCCGGATTTGGAAAAACTGTTTTTT. It codes for CASSESGQPDLEKLFF. The full variable domain, completed using reference TRBV2 and TRBJ1-4, is EPEVTQTPSHQVTQMGQEVILRCVPISNHLYFYWYRQILGQKVEFLVSFYNNEISEKSEIFDDQFSVERPDGSNFTLKIRSTKLEDSAMYFCASSESGQPDLEKLFFGSGTQLSVL.

This rearrangement joins TRBV7-9 to TRBJ2-5; 11 positions match TRBD2. CDR1 SEHNR and CDR2 FQNEAQ come from the germline V gene (reference sequence). Trimming removed 3 bases from V and 3 bases from J; junction bases left unmatched: 12. CDR3 length equals 18 residues. The CDR3 region has the DNA TGTGCCAGCAGCTTTCCCCACAGACTAGCGGGGTCAGAAGAGACCCAGTACTTC. Translating gives CASSFPHRLAGSEETQYF. The whole variable domain, filled in from reference TRBV7-9 and TRBJ2-5, reads DTGVSQNPRHKITKRGQNVTFRCDPISEHNRLYWYRQTLGQGPEFLTYFQNEAQLEKSRLLSDRFSAERPKGSFSTLEIQRTEQGDSAMYLCASSFPHRLAGSEETQYFGPGTRLLVL.

The chain combines TRBV9 with TRBJ1-4; tentative D call: TRBD1 (5 bases). The CDR3 covers 15 residues. V was clipped by 0 bases and J by 7 bases, with 13 bases between them. Germline V gene data show CDR1 as SGDLS and CDR2 as YYNGEE. CDR3 sequence: CASSVDHRGSEKLFF. CDR3 bases: TGTGCCAGCAGCGTAGACCATAGGGGAAGTGAAAAACTGTTTTTT.

The chain links TRBV27 to TRBJ1-2; 7 bases are shared with TRBD1. V gave up 5 bases and J gave up 6 bases; unmatched junction bases: 3. Germline CDR1 reads MNHEY; CDR2 reads SMNVEV (reference sequence). CDR3 size: 12 residues. CDR3 loop: CASSARGDGYTF. CDR3 sequence (DNA): TGTGCCAGCAGTGCCAGGGGGGATGGCTACACCTTC.